The 32 T cell receptor beta chains given below trace back to one sample, sequenced in a study of blood T cell repertoires in COVID-19. Produced via immunoSEQ multiplex PCR; TCRdb's table is partial and in-frame only. In the table there are 200,000 to 250,000 clones, around nine tenths of which are singletons. The sequencing input was peripheral blood. The origin of the receptors is a woman between 65 and 79 years old with active or convalescent COVID-19.

The chain has TRBV10-1 and TRBJ2-1; 14 nucleotides match TRBD2. Germline values: CDR1 WNHNN, CDR2 SYGVQD (reference sequence). V shed 4 bases, J shed 2 bases, and the junction held 1 base outside the gene matches. This CDR3 contains 16 residues. Written as DNA, the CDR3 is TGCGCCAGCAGTGGACTAGCGGGGGGGACCTACAATGAGCAGTTCTTC. Amino acid sequence: CASSGLAGGTYNEQFF.

This clone was seen only once. The genes are TRBV6-2 or TRBV6-3 and TRBJ1-3; D is unresolved. This CDR3 contains 13 residues. From germline, CDR1 is MNHEY and CDR2 SVGEGT. The ends were cut back, 6 bases at V and 3 bases at J, with 9 bases in the middle. CDR3 nucleotide sequence: TGTGCCAGCAGCCTGACGGGTGGAAACACCATATATTTT. It is translated as CASSLTGGNTIYF.

This sequence joins TRBV4-3 and TRBJ2-1, with 8 bases that match TRBD2. The CDR3 runs to 17 residues. After removal of 2 bases from V and 8 bases from J, the junction contained 14 bases not matched to a gene. Germline values: CDR1 LGHNA, CDR2 YSLEER. CDR3 protein: CASSQNIQRGLRDEQFF. The CDR3 DNA reads TGCGCCAGCAGCCAAAATATCCAGCGGGGGCTTAGAGATGAGCAGTTCTTC.

The J gene is TRBJ1-1, the V gene TRBV9; weak D call: TRBD1 (6 bases). The CDR3 sequence is 15 residues long. CDR1 SGDLS and CDR2 YYNGEE come from the germline V gene. The ends were cut back, 3 bases at V and 6 bases at J, with 18 bases in the middle. This chain's CDR3 is CASSERPDSIPEAFF. CDR3 DNA: TGTGCCAGCAGCGAAAGACCGGACAGTATTCCTGAAGCTTTCTTT.

V usage is TRBV11-3 and J usage is TRBJ2-4; 7 bases line up with TRBD1. The germline CDR1 and CDR2 sequences are SGHNT and YENEEA. With V trimmed by 5 bases and J by 6 bases, 7 bases remained unmatched. The CDR3 contains 14 residues. This CDR3 is CASSLTGDLNIQYF. The CDR3 coding sequence is TGTGCCAGCAGCCTAACAGGGGACCTAAACATTCAGTACTTC.

J is TRBJ1-2 and V is TRBV13, with a weak D call TRBD1 (6 bases). V shed 4 bases and J shed 9 bases, with 18 bases lying between them. Germline loops: CDR1 PRHDT, CDR2 FYEKMQ (reference sequence). This CDR3 is 14 amino acids long. This CDR3 reads CASSSPRAGERYTF. The CDR3 region has the DNA TGTGCCAGCAGCTCCCCCAGGGCAGGGGAGCGCTACACCTTC.

The CDR3 DNA follows: TGTGCCAGCGGGACAGGGCTTGGCTACACCTTC. Translated, it gives CASGTGLGYTF. This rearrangement joins TRBV6-5 to TRBJ1-2; 9 positions match TRBD1. Germline values: CDR1 MNHEY, CDR2 SVGAGI. This CDR3 region has 11 residues. Trimming took 8 bases from V and 7 from J; bases not matched to a gene: 2.

The chain recombines TRBV18 with TRBJ2-5, with a possible D match to TRBD1 (6 bases). The ends were cut back, 10 bases at V and 1 base at J, with 13 bases in the middle. Germline V gives CDR1 KGHSH, CDR2 LQKENI. The CDR3 contains 13 residues. CDR3 protein: CATGPQGQETQYF. The CDR3 DNA is TGTGCCACCGGTCCACAGGGCCAAGAGACCCAGTACTTC.

The chain has TRBV6-2 or TRBV6-3 and TRBJ1-5, with D perhaps matching TRBD1 (6 bases). The CDR3 runs 17 residues. Trimming took 2 bases from V and 7 from J, leaving 21 bases between them. The V gene's germline CDR1 is MNHEY and CDR2 SVGEGT. CDR3: CASSYGGPGDLGQPQHF. CDR3 coding DNA: TGTGCCAGCAGTTACGGAGGCCCAGGGGATTTGGGGCAGCCCCAGCATTTT.

The V and J genes are TRBV6-2 or TRBV6-3 and TRBJ2-2; D gene ambiguous. In germline, CDR1 is MNHEY, CDR2 SVGEGT. The V end was cut by 2 bases, the J end by 4 bases, with 5 bases between. The CDR3 runs 13 residues. CDR3 DNA: TGTGCCAGCAGTTACGTCGTCACCGGGGAGCTGTTTTTT. Its protein is CASSYVVTGELFF.

J is TRBJ2-7 and V is TRBV7-2; possibly TRBD2 for D (5 bases). Germline V gene sequence: CDR1 SGHTA, CDR2 FQGNSA. V dropped 1 base and J dropped 4 bases, with 14 bases sitting between them. The CDR3 is made up of 15 amino acids. The CDR3 sequence: CASSLDGGSVYEQYF. CDR3 DNA: TGTGCCAGCAGCTTAGACGGAGGTAGCGTTTACGAGCAGTACTTC.

The chain couples TRBV5-6 to TRBJ2-7, with D tentatively TRBD1 (6 bases). The CDR3 is 15 amino acids. The V and J ends lost 1 base and 2 bases respectively, with 13 bases between them. Germline V lookup: CDR1 SGHDT, CDR2 YYEEEE. CDR3 coding DNA: TGTGCCAGCAGCTTGTCCGGGACAAACGCCTACGAGCAGTACTTC. Translated: CASSLSGTNAYEQYF.

The rearrangement uses TRBV2 and TRBJ1-1; the D is unclear. CDR1 and CDR2 (germline): SNHLY, FYNNEI. The CDR3 extends over 13 amino acids. V lost 7 bases, J lost 1 base, and 10 bases lay in between. CDR3 amino acids: CASILTPNTEAFF. CDR3 sequence (DNA): TGTGCCAGCATTCTAACCCCGAACACTGAAGCTTTCTTT.

CDR3 sequence: CASSRSPGQGIPTLHF. The CDR3 coding sequence is TGCGCCAGCAGCAGGTCCCCGGGACAGGGTATACCTACCCTCCACTTT. The chain recombines TRBV5-1 with TRBJ1-6; 9 nucleotides align to TRBD1. V trimming: 4 bases; J trimming: 14 bases; junction bases outside the gene matches: 16. From germline, CDR1 is SGHRS and CDR2 YFSETQ. This CDR3 region has 16 residues.

The chain employs TRBV14 and TRBJ1-2; 7 bases agree with TRBD1. The V and J ends lost 4 bases and 8 bases, in that order; junction bases with no gene match: 7. Germline loops: CDR1 SGHDN, CDR2 FVKESK. This CDR3 spans 13 amino acids. In DNA, the CDR3 is TGTGCCAGCAGCCCCGGGACAGTGACAGGCTACACCTTC. Translation gives CASSPGTVTGYTF. Supplemented by reference TRBV14 and TRBJ1-2, the full variable domain reads EAGVTQFPSHSVIEKGQTVTLRCDPISGHDNLYWYRRVMGKEIKFLLHFVKESKQDESGMPNNRFLAERTGGTYSTLKVQPAELEDSGVYFCASSPGTVTGYTFGSGTRLTVV.

The J gene is TRBJ2-7, the V gene TRBV12-3 or TRBV12-4; D may be TRBD1 (6 bases). V gave up 7 bases and J gave up 3 bases, with 13 bases separating them. The CDR3 consists of 13 residues. The CDR3 DNA sequence: TGTGCCAGCACTACCACAGGGTTCTACGAGCAGTACTTC. Translation gives CASTTTGFYEQYF.

The chain links TRBV5-1 to TRBJ1-6; 9 positions match TRBD1. From germline, CDR1 is SGHRS and CDR2 YFSETQ. The CDR3 spans 19 residues. Trimming cost V 1 base and J 7 bases; bases outside gene matches: 15. The CDR3 bases are TGCGCCAGCAGCTTGTTCCCCCAACAGGGGGCGACAAAGAATTCACCCCTCCACTTT. This sequence encodes CASSLFPQQGATKNSPLHF.

This clone occurred once. The V call is TRBV19, the J call TRBJ1-2; TRBD1 aligns across 10 bases. In germline, CDR1 is LNHDA, CDR2 SQIVND (reference sequence). V lost 4 bases to trimming and J lost 6 bases; unmatched junction nucleotides: 5. The CDR3 covers 14 residues. CDR3 in DNA: TGTGCCAGTAGTAGGGACAGGGGAAGCCATGGCTACACCTTC. The encoded protein is CASSRDRGSHGYTF.

The CDR3 is CASRVGGSNYGYTF. DNA of the CDR3: TGTGCCAGCAGGGTTGGCGGATCTAACTATGGCTACACCTTC. The chain links TRBV27 to TRBJ1-2; no definite D call. From germline, CDR1 is MNHEY and CDR2 SMNVEV (reference sequence). V was cut by 6 bases and J by 0 bases, with 11 bases left in between. This CDR3 is built from 14 residues.

The CDR3: CASSEAQGNQPQHF. The CDR3 bases are TGTGCCAGCAGTGAAGCTCAGGGGAATCAGCCCCAGCATTTT. The gene calls are TRBV6-1 and TRBJ1-5; TRBD1 might be the D (6 bases). V gave up 0 bases and J gave up 4 bases, with 7 bases separating them. CDR1 and CDR2 (germline): MNHNS, SASEGT. The CDR3 contains 14 residues.

This chain connects TRBV24-1 to TRBJ2-7, with D possibly matching TRBD1 (5 bases). This CDR3 is built from 15 residues. Trimming removed 4 bases at V and 3 bases at J, with 15 bases between. From germline, CDR1 is KGHDR and CDR2 SFDVKD. The CDR3 is CATSDSQVGYYEQYF. The CDR3 DNA reads as TGTGCCACCAGTGACTCACAGGTTGGATACTACGAGCAGTACTTC.

The V gene is TRBV4-1, the J gene TRBJ2-1; possibly TRBD1 for D (6 bases). V was clipped by 1 base and J by 9 bases, with 13 bases between them. The CDR3 loop spans 14 amino acids. Per the germline V gene, CDR1 is MGHRA and CDR2 is YSYEKL. The CDR3 protein is CASSQVQGQGEQFF. The CDR3 coding sequence is TGCGCCAGCAGCCAAGTGCAGGGGCAGGGTGAGCAGTTCTTC.

The rearrangement joins TRBV2 to TRBJ1-1; D remains ambiguous. The V and J ends lost 6 bases and 3 bases respectively, with 5 bases between them. This CDR3 comprises 11 residues. Per germline, CDR1 SNHLY and CDR2 FYNNEI. The CDR3 coding sequence is TGTGCCAGCAGGAGGGACACTGAAGCTTTCTTT. Translation gives CASRRDTEAFF. The full variable domain, its missing parts supplied by reference TRBV2 and TRBJ1-1, is EPEVTQTPSHQVTQMGQEVILRCVPISNHLYFYWYRQILGQKVEFLVSFYNNEISEKSEIFDDQFSVERPDGSNFTLKIRSTKLEDSAMYFCASRRDTEAFFGQGTRLTVV.

J is TRBJ1-5 and V is TRBV7-2, with D possibly being TRBD1 (6 bases). The CDR3 totals 15 residues. Germline CDR1 reads SGHTA; CDR2 reads FQGNSA. Trimming took off 2 bases at V and 5 bases at J, with 13 bases between the two ends. For the CDR3, the DNA is TGTGCCAGCAGCTTACGTGGGACAAGTGATCAGCCCCAGCATTTT. Its translation: CASSLRGTSDQPQHF.

This sequence joins TRBV29-1 and TRBJ1-2, with D possibly being TRBD1 (5 bases). Looked up from germline, CDR1 is SQVTM and CDR2 is ANQGSEA. V dropped 3 bases and J dropped 9 bases, with 11 bases sitting between them. This CDR3 region has 11 residues. CDR3 in amino acids: CSVDAEGRYTF. Written as DNA, the CDR3 is TGCAGCGTTGATGCGGAGGGACGCTACACCTTC.

This rearrangement joins TRBV18 to TRBJ1-4; 7 bases fit TRBD1. Germline trimming cut 4 bases from V and 7 bases from J; bases unmatched to any gene: 6. This CDR3 spans 14 amino acids. Germline V CDR1 and CDR2: KGHSH, LQKENI. The CDR3: CASSLFSGGEKLFF. The CDR3 DNA reads TGTGCCAGCTCACTATTTTCAGGGGGTGAAAAACTGTTTTTT.

This chain joins TRBV14 and TRBJ1-3, with 8 bases lining up with TRBD1. This CDR3 has 14 residues. Per germline, CDR1 SGHDN and CDR2 FVKESK. With 6 bases clipped from V and 4 bases from J, the junction kept 5 bases outside the gene matches. The CDR3 reads CASSHAGGGNTIYF. The CDR3 DNA follows: TGTGCCAGCAGTCACGCAGGGGGCGGAAACACCATATATTTT.

The V gene is TRBV19, the J gene TRBJ2-6; a possible D gene is TRBD2 (5 bases). The CDR3 consists of 18 residues. Germline CDR1 reads LNHDA; CDR2 reads SQIVND (reference sequence). Trimming left V 0 bases short and J 2 bases short, with 14 bases between. The CDR3 bases are TGTGCCAGTAGTATAGATTCGCCCGGGGTCGCTGGGGCCAACGTCCTGACTTTC. Translation gives CASSIDSPGVAGANVLTF.

J is TRBJ1-5 and V is TRBV18; possible D gene TRBD1, 5 bases. Per germline, CDR1 KGHSH and CDR2 LQKENI. This CDR3 is built from 15 residues. V was clipped by 6 bases and J by 7 bases, with 19 bases between them. The CDR3 here is CASSREGVGNQPQHF. The CDR3 DNA reads as TGTGCCAGCTCCCGCGAAGGGGTAGGGAACCAGCCCCAGCATTTT.

The chain joins TRBV9 to TRBJ2-2, with 10 nucleotides matching TRBD1. The CDR3 has 15 amino acids. V trimming: 4 bases; J trimming: 5 bases; junction bases outside the gene matches: 5. Germline loops: CDR1 SGDLS, CDR2 YYNGEE. This CDR3 is CASSLTGGWTGELFF. In DNA, the CDR3 is TGTGCCAGCAGCTTGACAGGGGGCTGGACCGGGGAGCTGTTTTTT.

The CDR3 sequence is CATSDSPGLGTQETQYF. CDR3 sequence (DNA): TGTGCCACCAGTGATTCACCGGGACTGGGGACTCAAGAGACCCAGTACTTC. The rearrangement uses TRBV24-1 and TRBJ2-5; possibly TRBD2 for D (6 bases). This CDR3 is built from 17 residues. V was cut by 2 bases and J by 2 bases, with 17 bases left in between. Germline V CDR1 and CDR2: KGHDR, SFDVKD.

The chain couples TRBV19 to TRBJ2-3; TRBD2 matches at 7 bases. After removal of 4 bases from V and 2 bases from J, the junction contained 6 bases not matched to a gene. The CDR3 has 15 residues. Germline V gene data show CDR1 as LNHDA and CDR2 as SQIVND (reference sequence). The DNA for the CDR3 is TGTGCCAGTAGTAGACTAGCTTCCCCCACAGATACGCAGTATTTT. Translation gives CASSRLASPTDTQYF. The full variable domain, its missing parts supplied by reference TRBV19 and TRBJ2-3, is DGGITQSPKYLFRKEGQNVTLSCEQNLNHDAMYWYRQDPGQGLRLIYYSQIVNDFQKGDIAEGYSVSREKKESFPLTVTSAQKNPTAFYLCASSRLASPTDTQYFGPGTRLTVL.